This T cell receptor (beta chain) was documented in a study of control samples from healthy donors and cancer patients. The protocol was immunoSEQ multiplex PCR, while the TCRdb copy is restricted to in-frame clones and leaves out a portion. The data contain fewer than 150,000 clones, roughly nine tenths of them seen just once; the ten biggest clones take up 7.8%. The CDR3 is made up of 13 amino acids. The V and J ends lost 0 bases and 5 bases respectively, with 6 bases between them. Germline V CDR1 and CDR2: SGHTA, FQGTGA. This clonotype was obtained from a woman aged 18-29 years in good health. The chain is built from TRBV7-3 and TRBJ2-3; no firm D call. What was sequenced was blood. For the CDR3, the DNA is TGTGCCAGCAGCTTAACCCCAGTAGATACGCAGTATTTT. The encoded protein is CASSLTPVDTQYF.